The 15 T cell receptor beta chains presented below share a single source sample, sequenced in a study of CD8+CD57+ T cells in acquired aplastic anemia (dated 2018 in TCRdb). TCRdb records Illumina HiSeq 2000 as the sequencer. Genomic DNA served as template for TCR beta VDJ combination and CDR3 sequence profiling. Clones were called with MiXCR by TCRdb after fastp trimmed the public reads at Q25, and only in-frame beta chains were retained. Here each entry gathers all rows of one CDR3 protein and keeps the most common genes and DNA. The sample contains hundreds of thousands of distinct CDR3 sequences, 55% to 70% of them found a single time. The top ten constitute 3% to 5% of the sample. Sequenced: sorted CD4+, CD8+, or CD8+CD57+ T cells (not recorded which) from PBMCs. Source of these receptors: a human donor in good health, serving as a control.

This chain connects TRBV4-1 to TRBJ2-7; TRBD1 matches at 9 bases. The CDR3 is made up of 15 amino acids. Germline V lookup: CDR1 MGHRA, CDR2 YSYEKL. The CDR3 DNA sequence: TGTGCCAGCAGCTTAGTAGGGACAGGGAGCTACGAGCAGTACGTC. Encoded protein: CASSLVGTGSYEQYV.

With regard to this clonotype: No conserved phenylalanine or tryptophan is present at the end of the CDR3, so a read error is the likely explanation. It is unclear where the CDR3 begins or ends on the DNA, so no DNA is shown, and the CDR3 is as TCRdb lists it. The V call is TRBV7-8, the J call TRBJ1-1. The germline V gene encodes CDR1 SGHVS and CDR2 FQNEAQ. The CDR3 is 11 amino acids long, termini counted. The CDR3 protein is CASSLQNDEYY.

Comment on this clonotype: Mismatch with germline at one junction end may stem from a read error. The rearrangement joins TRBV15 to TRBJ2-7; D is unresolved. Germline V gives CDR1 LNHNV, CDR2 YYDKDF (reference sequence). CDR3 length: 13 residues. The CDR3 coding sequence is TGTGCCAGCAGCCTAAGTGTGCAGTGCGAGCAGTACTTC. Its translation is CASSLSVQCEQYF.

The V call is TRBV9, the J call TRBJ1-5; D remains unclear. Germline values: CDR1 SGDLS, CDR2 YYNGEE. V lost 5 bases and J lost 0, with 18 bases in between. The CDR3 extends over 17 amino acids. The CDR3 DNA is TGTGCCAGCAGTGTGGATGGCCGGTTCTATAGCAATCAGCCCCAGCATTTT. Translating gives CASSVDGRFYSNQPQHF.

CDR3 in amino acids: CASSQTRSYNEQFF. The CDR3, as DNA: TGCGCCAGCAGCCAAACCCGCTCCTACAATGAGCAGTTCTTC. The chain carries TRBV4-1 and TRBJ2-1; unclear D gene. The CDR3 spans 14 residues. The germline V and J ends were trimmed by 2 bases and 0 bases, with 5 bases remaining between them. Looked up from germline, CDR1 is MGHRA and CDR2 is YSYEKL.

This clonotype occurred many times. The V gene is TRBV6-5, the J gene TRBJ1-5; TRBD1 matches 7 bases. The V gene's germline CDR1 is MNHEY and CDR2 SVGAGI. The V gene end was trimmed by 2 bases and the J gene end by 9 bases; junction bases not matched to a gene: 10. The CDR3 totals 15 residues. The DNA of the CDR3 is TGTGCCAGCAGTTACGGGACAGATAATCAGTGGCCCCAGCATTTT. It specifies CASSYGTDNQWPQHF.

As to this clonotype: The CDR3 does not close with the conserved phenylalanine or tryptophan, likely indicating a read error. The DNA is omitted, as the CDR3 cannot be located on it reliably, and the CDR3 follows TCRdb's listing. This chain joins TRBV2 and TRBJ2-7; the listed D gene, TRBD1, was not tested against the DNA. The CDR3 is 16 residues long, ends included. Germline CDR1 and CDR2: SNHLY and FYNNEI. The CDR3 region is CASSVQNDVISSYGPG.

Details on this clonotype: The DNA is left out, because the CDR3 cannot be placed on it with certainty; the CDR3 is given as TCRdb lists it. The rearrangement joins TRBV7-2 to TRBJ1-2. Ends included, the CDR3 has 14 residues. The germline gives CDR1 SGHTA, CDR2 FQGNSA. The CDR3 protein is CASGPYNQQFFGPF.

The sample holds one count of this clonotype. Since the CDR3 does not end with the conserved phenylalanine or tryptophan, this likely comes from a read error. The limits of the CDR3 on the DNA are not certain, so only TCRdb's listed CDR3 is given. The chain couples TRBV11-2 to TRBJ2-5; no check of the table's D call, TRBD2, against the DNA was made. Inclusive of both ends, the CDR3 amounts to 13 amino acids. Germline V CDR1 and CDR2: SGHAT, FQNNGV. The CDR3 loop is CASRLAPEETQCG.

This clonotype has only one observation. The chain carries TRBV12-3 or TRBV12-4 and TRBJ2-7; 12 nucleotides line up with TRBD2. The V segment lost 6 bases and the J segment 4 bases; nucleotides outside the gene matches: 10. The CDR3 has 16 amino acids. CDR3 nucleotides: TGTGCCAGCAGCTCCTCCGCCGGGACTAGCGGGTACGAGCAGTACTTC. Translating gives CASSSSAGTSGYEQYF.

This clonotype was recorded many times. This chain connects TRBV4-2 to TRBJ2-6; D ambiguous. V was cut by 0 bases and J by 0 bases, with 12 bases left in between. Germline V gives CDR1 LGHNA, CDR2 YNFKEQ. The CDR3 contains 18 residues. The CDR3, as DNA: TGTGCCAGCAGCCAAGAGGGCCAGGTGTCCTCTGGGGCCAACGTCCTGACTTTC. This encodes CASSQEGQVSSGANVLTF.

This clonotype has a count of ten or more. The rearrangement uses TRBV11-1 and TRBJ2-1; D not certain. The CDR3 runs 17 residues. Trimming removed 0 bases from V and 4 bases from J, with 16 bases in between. Germline V gene sequence: CDR1 SGHAT, CDR2 FQDESV (reference sequence). The CDR3 reads CASSLAPLRGRYNEQFF. In DNA form, the CDR3 reads TGTGCCAGCAGCTTAGCGCCTCTGCGCGGACGTTACAATGAGCAGTTCTTC.

The genes are TRBV20-1 and TRBJ2-7; D gene uncertain. Trimming removed 0 bases from V and 6 bases from J, with 9 bases in between. Germline-derived CDR1 and CDR2 are DFQATT and SNEGSKA (reference sequence). CDR3 length equals 12 residues. CDR3 DNA: TGCAGTGCTAGAGAGGTACAGACCGAGCAGTACTTC. Protein product: CSAREVQTEQYF.

Comment on this clonotype: The junction departs from germline at one end; a sequencing error may be responsible. J is TRBJ1-5 and V is TRBV7-2; 8 bases are shared with TRBD1. CDR1 and CDR2 from the germline V gene are SGHTA and FQGNSA. The CDR3 has 14 residues. CDR3 loop: CASSRTGHYEQFFF. The CDR3 region has the DNA TGTGCCAGCAGCCGGACAGGGCACTATGAGCAGTTCTTCTTT. The full variable domain, completed using reference TRBV7-2 and TRBJ1-5, is GAGVSQSPSNKVTEKGKDVELRCDPISGHTALYWYRQSLGQGLEFLIYFQGNSAPDKSGLPSDRFSAERTGGSVSTLTIQRTQQEDSAVYLCASSRTGHYEQFFFGDGTRLSIL.

As to this clonotype: Given the absence of the conserved phenylalanine or tryptophan at the CDR3 end, a read error is likely. No DNA is shown, since the ends of the CDR3 on it are uncertain; the CDR3 is the one TCRdb lists. The chain's CDR3 is CASSVTDTTNQPQH. The rearrangement uses TRBV19 and TRBJ1-2; the table's D call, TRBD1, was not checked against the DNA. The CDR3 is 14 residues long, ends included. The germline V gene encodes CDR1 LNHDA and CDR2 SQIVND (reference sequence).